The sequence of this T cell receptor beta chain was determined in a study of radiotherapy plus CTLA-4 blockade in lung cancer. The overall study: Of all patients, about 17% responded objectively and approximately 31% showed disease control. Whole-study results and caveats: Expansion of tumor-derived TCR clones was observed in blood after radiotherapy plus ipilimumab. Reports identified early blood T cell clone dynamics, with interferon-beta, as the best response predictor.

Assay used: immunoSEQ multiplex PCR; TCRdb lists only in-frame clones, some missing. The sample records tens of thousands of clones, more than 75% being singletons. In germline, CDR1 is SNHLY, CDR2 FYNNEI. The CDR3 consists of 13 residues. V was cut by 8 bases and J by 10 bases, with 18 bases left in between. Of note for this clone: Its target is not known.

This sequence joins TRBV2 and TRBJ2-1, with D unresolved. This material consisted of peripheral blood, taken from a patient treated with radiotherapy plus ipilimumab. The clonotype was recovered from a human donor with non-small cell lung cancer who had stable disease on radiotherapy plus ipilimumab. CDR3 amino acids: CASSLGPMGEQFF. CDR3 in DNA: TGTGCCAGCTCCCTAGGACCGATGGGGGAGCAGTTCTTC.